The 5 T cell receptor beta chains below come from one sample, sequenced in a study of T-cell memory formation after mild COVID-19. TCRdb itself ran the 5' RACE reads through MiXCR, one entry per CDR3 protein. The sample carries under 450,000 distinct CDR3 sequences, 20% to 30% recorded once. The sample was PBMCs or a T cell subset sorted from them (not recorded which). The origin of the receptors is an adult woman who had mild COVID-19 (a few samples of this study predate the infection). Cell type and time point are not known.

The V gene is TRBV29-1, the J gene TRBJ2-7; possibly TRBD1 for D (6 bases). Germline V gives CDR1 SQVTM, CDR2 ANQGSEA. V gave up 0 bases and J gave up 2 bases, with 14 bases separating them. This CDR3 has 15 amino acids. The CDR3 DNA reads TGCAGCGTTGAAGAGAGCGGACAGACCACCTACGAGCAGTACTTC. As protein: CSVEESGQTTYEQYF.

This chain connects TRBV5-1 to TRBJ2-7; maybe TRBD1 (6 bases). The length of the CDR3 is 13 residues. Trimming left V 0 bases short and J 6 bases short, with 10 bases between. The germline CDR1 and CDR2 sequences are SGHRS and YFSETQ. The DNA for the CDR3 is TGCGCCAGCAGCTTGGAACAGGGAAGCGAGCAGTACTTC. Translation: CASSLEQGSEQYF.

The chain links TRBV5-6 to TRBJ2-7; 9 nucleotides align to TRBD1. The germline V gene encodes CDR1 SGHDT and CDR2 YYEEEE. J gave up 3 bases and V 5 bases, and 9 bases lay outside the gene matches. The CDR3 extends over 15 amino acids. CDR3 DNA: TGTGCCAGCAGTCTTCCCGGGACAGGGAACTACGAGCAGTACTTC. This codes for CASSLPGTGNYEQYF.

This clonotype was detected ten times or more. The gene calls are TRBV5-1 and TRBJ2-7; D is perhaps TRBD2 (7 bases). With 3 bases removed from V and 2 bases from J, the gap between germline ends came to 15 bases. CDR3 length: 15 amino acids. Germline lookup yields CDR1 SGHRS and CDR2 YFSETQ. The CDR3 coding sequence is TGCGCCAGCAGCTCGCCCTCGGGGGGCCCCTACGAGCAGTACTTC. This codes for CASSSPSGGPYEQYF.

J is TRBJ2-2 and V is TRBV30; 9 nucleotides agree with TRBD1. The CDR3 length is 16 residues. V shed 3 bases and J 7 bases; nucleotides not matched to a gene: 12. Germline V lookup: CDR1 GTSNPN, CDR2 SVGIG (reference sequence). In DNA form, the CDR3 reads TGTGCCTGGAGCTCCGGGACAGGGCTGAGGGTCGGGGAGCTGTTTTTT. This codes for CAWSSGTGLRVGELFF.